This T cell receptor (beta chain) emerged from a study of blood T cell repertoires in COVID-19 (dated by TCRdb to the early 2020s). Concerning the study at large: The collaborator samples originated in the United States, Italy and Spain and spanned the acute and convalescent phases of COVID-19. Where available, HLA class I and class II types were taken from metadata supplied by the sample provider and were not determined by assay-based typing. Nearly every sample came with metadata listing a de-identified subject ID, COVID-19 status, age in years and sex. The material from the prospective study consisted of cDNA or gDNA derived from T cells, B-cell-depleted T cells, or PBMCs. The repertoires were made available in a free public database intended to serve as a resource for research on the immune response to SARS-CoV-2. Subjects who had been exposed to COVID-19, were actively infected with it, or had recovered from it provided the deeply sampled blood TCRbeta repertoires that made up the dataset. The samples were drawn from the first 160 participants of the ongoing ImmuneRACE study and from some 1,300 subjects provided by 6 global collaborators.

V and J lose 2 bases and 2 bases, and a span of 7 bases separates them. The germline V gene specifies KGHSH as CDR1 and LQKENI as CDR2. From the cysteine through the phenylalanine, the CDR3 covers 13 amino acids. The kept DNA is CDR3 alone, 39 bases in frame from the first base. TCRbeta CDR3 regions were amplified from genomic DNA using the immunoSEQ Assay, a bias-controlled multiplex PCR. Concerning the study's data processing: The number of nucleated cells in each sample was estimated by amplification of reference gene primers within the assay. Sequence reads were collapsed and filtered to measure the absolute abundance of every unique TCRbeta CDR3 rearrangement. Productive Simpson clonality was computed per sample as the square root of Simpson's diversity index over productive rearrangements. In TCRdb, the immuneACCESS table is reduced to in-frame sequences with V and J assigned. These tables do not hold every clone; where another copy was compared, an unresolved V gene accounts for under half, and the others remain unexplained. V and J calls and clone size are given by that table; D and trimming were obtained from the DNA. The sample table holds 150,000 to 200,000 clones, of which roughly nine tenths were seen once. The top ten clones comprise around 21% of the sample.

Paper-wide results and their limitations: The amount of clinical and demographic metadata varied by source and participant and was provided uncurated.

A word on this clone: What antigen it recognizes has not been identified. One base away there is no much larger clone; base qualities are not given.

Collaborating institutions collected whole blood in K2EDTA tubes following their own protocols. For TCRbeta analysis, collaborator samples were shipped as frozen whole blood, as isolated PBMCs, or as DNA extracted from either sample type. The material sequenced was peripheral blood. The receptor chain draws on TRBV18 and TRBJ2-7, with an unclear D gene assignment. This receptor was taken from a man aged 70 or older with active or convalescent COVID-19. The DNA is TGTGCCAGCTCACCAGGCCCAGCCTACGAGCAGTACTTC. Its product reads: CASSPGPAYEQYF.